Presented here are 9 T cell receptor beta chains from one specimen sequenced in a study of siplizumab effects on memory and regulatory T cells. The table came from immunoSEQ multiplex PCR; TCRdb's copy has only in-frame clones and leaves some out. This table holds 100,000 or so clones, about 92% found once. Sequenced: CD4+ T cells sorted from blood. All receptors derive from a human donor in good health.

This clone was picked up one time. This sequence joins TRBV30 and TRBJ1-6, with 7 bases that match TRBD1. The CDR3 totals 14 residues. J gave up 9 bases and V 4 bases, and 9 bases lay outside the gene matches. Germline V gene lookup returns CDR1 GTSNPN and CDR2 SVGIG (reference sequence). The CDR3 loop reads CAWTTGTEISPLHF. The CDR3 region has the DNA TGTGCCTGGACGACCGGGACAGAAATTTCACCCCTCCACTTT.

The chain combines TRBV9 with TRBJ2-5; D is perhaps TRBD1 (5 bases). The CDR3 extends over 16 amino acids. Per germline, CDR1 SGDLS and CDR2 YYNGEE. V was trimmed by 4 bases and J by 2 bases, leaving 18 bases between them. CDR3 loop: CASSPRSVAGQETQYF. The CDR3, as DNA: TGTGCCAGCAGCCCCAGGTCCGTGGCAGGGCAAGAGACCCAGTACTTC.

The chain has TRBV28 and TRBJ1-1; tentative D call: TRBD1 (6 bases). This CDR3 has 15 residues. Trimming pared 4 bases from V and 4 bases from J, leaving 16 bases between. The germline V gene has CDR1 MDHEN and CDR2 SYDVKM. CDR3 loop: CASSSIQGGVTEAFF. CDR3 in DNA: TGTGCCAGCAGTTCCATACAGGGCGGGGTCACTGAAGCTTTCTTT.

V usage is TRBV6-6 and J usage is TRBJ1-1; D remains unclear. CDR3 length equals 15 residues. Trimming removed 0 bases from V and 8 bases from J, with 16 bases in between. Germline V lookup: CDR1 MNHNY, CDR2 SVGAGI (reference sequence). CDR3 amino acids: CASSYSRVYGSEAFF. In DNA, the CDR3 is TGTGCCAGCAGTTACTCGAGAGTTTATGGCTCGGAAGCTTTCTTT.

The V gene is TRBV7-8, the J gene TRBJ2-6; unclear D gene. CDR1 and CDR2 (germline): SGHVS, FQNEAQ. The CDR3 totals 14 residues. Trimming stripped 3 bases from V and 1 base from J, with 4 bases between. The CDR3 DNA follows: TGTGCCAGCAGCTTGTCATCTGGGGCCAACGTCCTGACTTTC. As protein: CASSLSSGANVLTF.

This chain connects TRBV7-9 to TRBJ2-5, with 7 bases that match TRBD2. V shed 2 bases and J 5 bases; nucleotides not matched to a gene: 5. Germline CDR1 is SEHNR and CDR2 is FQNEAQ (reference sequence). CDR3 length: 14 amino acids. The CDR3 here is CASSLQRGWETQYF. The CDR3 DNA reads as TGTGCCAGCAGCTTACAGCGGGGTTGGGAGACCCAGTACTTC.

J is TRBJ2-5 and V is TRBV11-2; D might be TRBD1 or TRBD2, each matching 5 bases. The CDR3 is 15 residues long. V lost 1 base and J 5 bases, leaving 14 bases between the germline ends. CDR1 and CDR2 from the germline V gene are SGHAT and FQNNGV. The DNA for the CDR3 is TGTGCCAGCAGCTTAGCCCCTCAGGGACGGGAGACCCAGTACTTC. Protein sequence: CASSLAPQGRETQYF.

This chain links TRBV2 with TRBJ2-3; weak D call: TRBD1 (8 bases). The germline V gene encodes CDR1 SNHLY and CDR2 FYNNEI. Trimming pared 7 bases from V and 2 bases from J, leaving 16 bases between. The CDR3 covers 15 residues. CDR3 protein: CASKDRDYPTDTQYF. DNA of the CDR3: TGTGCCAGCAAGGACAGGGACTACCCCACAGATACGCAGTATTTT.

This sequence joins TRBV30 and TRBJ1-2; D perhaps matches TRBD1 (5 bases). With 3 bases removed from V and 2 bases from J, the gap between germline ends came to 13 bases. Germline-derived CDR1 and CDR2 are GTSNPN and SVGIG (reference sequence). The CDR3 totals 14 residues. The CDR3 protein is CAWSQGFRNYGYTF. CDR3 nucleotide sequence: TGTGCCTGGAGCCAGGGTTTTAGGAACTATGGCTACACCTTC.